This TCR beta chain stems from a study of post-analysis software for immune sequencing data. Across the study: Included among the disease courses, which were recorded for the cohort, were relapsing-remitting, secondary progressive and progressive-relapsing multiple sclerosis. Study-wide results and caveats: Samples from a shared batch, those prepared together, strongly co-clustered by F measure. Normalized Chao1 diversity was significantly reduced in patients versus controls. A few TRBV segments occurring more often in patients than controls included TRBV5-6, TRBV5-1 and TRBV20-1.

The CDR3 is 12 residues long. V lost 6 bases to trimming and J lost 8 bases; unmatched junction nucleotides: 5. Remarks on this clonotype: Its matching antigen is unknown.

Unique molecular identifiers had been added to the TCR beta cDNA libraries. Each sample of roughly 1 to 11 million input T cells yielded roughly 0.5 million cDNA molecules, so each molecule approximated one T cell. TCRdb reanalysed the PCR reads using MiXCR and keeps one entry per CDR3 protein. This table holds 600,000 to 750,000 distinct CDR3 sequences, 55% to 60% found once. Sequencing was carried out using blood. The clonotype originates from a girl aged 2-9 years with multiple sclerosis. The rearrangement uses TRBV12-3 or TRBV12-4 and TRBJ1-2, with 8 bases lining up with TRBD1. CDR3 nucleotide sequence: TGTGCCAGCAGGCGGACAGGGCGCGGCTACACCTTC. It specifies CASRRTGRGYTF.